In this sample, the clone carrying this T cell receptor beta chain turned up a few times. Its antigen is currently unknown. This record comes from a study of shared clonotypes between healthy human individuals. General observations from the study: Rarefaction revealed incomplete sorted-subset sequencing despite large depth. Tissue TCR repertoires likely differ from these blood-only repertoires.

The assay was carried out at the deep level. TCRdb's copy holds only in-frame clones and misses some; the assay was immunoSEQ multiplex PCR. This sample has millions of clones, with 80% to 95% found just once. Partitioning of CD4+ cells yielded a CD45RA+ naive subset and a CD45RA-negative memory subset. V was shortened by 6 bases and J by 5 bases, with 10 bases between the two germline ends. Germline CDR1 SQVTM, CDR2 ANQGSEA. The CDR3 has 12 amino acids. The sequence derives from a man between 18 and 29 years old in good health. Some clones in this sample may be carry-over from other donors' samples. Sequencing input: naive CD4+ T cells from PBMCs. Subset given: CD45RA+ positively selected. The V gene is TRBV29-1, the J gene TRBJ2-2; TRBD1 might be the D (6 bases). CDR3 nucleotides: TGCAGCGTGCACAGGGTTACCGGGGAGCTGTTTTTT. Translation: CSVHRVTGELFF.